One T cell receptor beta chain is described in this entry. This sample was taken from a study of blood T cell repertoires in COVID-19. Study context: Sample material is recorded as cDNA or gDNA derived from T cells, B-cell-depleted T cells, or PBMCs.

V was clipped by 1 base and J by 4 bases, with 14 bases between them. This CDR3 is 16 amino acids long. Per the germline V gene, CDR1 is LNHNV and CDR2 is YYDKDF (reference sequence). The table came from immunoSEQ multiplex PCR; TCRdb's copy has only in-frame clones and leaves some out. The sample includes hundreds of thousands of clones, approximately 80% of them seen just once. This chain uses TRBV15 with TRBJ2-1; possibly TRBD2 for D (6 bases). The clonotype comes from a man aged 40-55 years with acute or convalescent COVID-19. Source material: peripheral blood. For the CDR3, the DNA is TGTGCCACCAGCAGAGTGGCCGGGACTTATTACAATGAGCAGTTCTTC. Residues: CATSRVAGTYYNEQFF.